One and the same sample provided the 4 T cell receptor beta chains below, sequenced in a study of shared clonotypes between healthy human individuals. Data came from immunoSEQ multiplex PCR; TCRdb stores just in-frame clones and leaves some out. The repertoire has millions of clones, roughly 94% of them found once; the top ten carry roughly 0.13%. The sample comprised naive CD4+ T cells sorted from blood. Documented subset: CD45RA+ positively selected. Every receptor here comes from a man younger than 35 in good health.

Remarks on this clone: The same CDR3 also results from other DNA sequences found in this sample. The V call is TRBV5-1, the J call TRBJ2-5; D ambiguous. CDR1 and CDR2 (germline): SGHRS, YFSETQ. The ends were cut back, 1 base at V and 5 bases at J, with 6 bases in the middle. CDR3 length equals 12 residues. Here the CDR3 DNA reads TGCGCCAGCAGCTTGCCTGGGGAGACCCAGTACTTC. Translation gives CASSLPGETQYF.

Details on this clone: Other DNA sequences in the same sample also yield this CDR3. V is TRBV19 and J is TRBJ2-5, with D possibly being TRBD1 (5 bases). Germline assignment: CDR1 LNHDA and CDR2 SQIVND (reference sequence). CDR3 length: 13 amino acids. V was cut by 3 bases and J by 4 bases, with 9 bases left in between. CDR3 region: CASSIERGETQYF. DNA of the CDR3: TGTGCCAGTAGTATTGAAAGGGGAGAGACCCAGTACTTC.

This chain uses TRBV6-5 with TRBJ2-7, with D uncertain. The ends were cut back, 7 bases at V and 4 bases at J, with 14 bases in the middle. Germline V CDR1 and CDR2: MNHEY, SVGAGI. This CDR3 region has 13 residues. The CDR3 nucleotides read TGTGCCAGCACCACGACTGACGCATACGAGCAGTACTTC. This gives the protein CASTTTDAYEQYF.

The chain links TRBV2 to TRBJ2-5; D possibly corresponds to TRBD2 (7 bases). CDR3 size: 13 residues. V gave up 11 bases and J gave up 7 bases, with 20 bases separating them. CDR1 and CDR2 (germline): SNHLY, FYNNEI. In DNA, the CDR3 is TGTGCCTCCCAGGGCGGGGGCCTGGGGACCCAGTACTTC. Protein: CASQGGGLGTQYF. The complete variable domain, with remaining parts taken from reference TRBV2 and TRBJ2-5, reads EPEVTQTPSHQVTQMGQEVILRCVPISNHLYFYWYRQILGQKVEFLVSFYNNEISEKSEIFDDQFSVERPDGSNFTLKIRSTKLEDSAMYFCASQGGGLGTQYFGPGTRLLVL.